This is a list of T cell receptor beta chains from one sample in a study of Ad26.COV2.S vaccination and SARS-CoV-2 variants. Measured with immunoSEQ multiplex PCR; TCRdb has only the in-frame clones, and not every one. The table has hundreds of thousands of clones, around nine tenths seen once. The sequencing here drew on peripheral blood, taken in a trial of Ad26.COV2.S vaccine versus placebo. Receptors originate from a person between 18 and 59 years old who received the Ad26.COV2.S COVID-19 vaccine or a placebo. CDR3s include the opening cysteine and the closing phenylalanine or tryptophan. Fields, in order: D gene, clone size, V gene, J gene, CDR3 DNA, CDR3 protein. The D gene is left open where the match is weak. Some rows have no size entry. The others give once, few or many, or a class for an expanded clone.

>.|.|TRBV7-8|TRBJ1-1
TGTGCCAGCAGCTCGGGGAGTTTCACTGAAGCTTTCTTT
CASSSGSFTEAFF
>.|once|TRBV19|TRBJ1-1
TGTGCCAGTAGTATAGGGGGGATGGGGGACACTGAAGCTTTCTTT
CASSIGGMGDTEAFF
>.|.|TRBV11-2|TRBJ2-7
TGTGCCAGCAGCTTAAGTCCAGGGACCTACGAGCAGTACTTC
CASSLSPGTYEQYF
>.|.|TRBV11-3|TRBJ1-6
TGTGCCAGCAGCCAGCCCTCACTGGAGCCTAATTCACCCCTCCACTTT
CASSQPSLEPNSPLHF
>.|.|TRBV3-1/TRBV3-2|TRBJ1-1
TGTGCCAGCAGCCCGGCCGCAGTCATGAACACTGAAGCTTTCTTT
CASSPAAVMNTEAFF
>TRBD1|.|TRBV5-1|TRBJ2-1
TGCGCCAGCAAGGAGACAGGGGGTAATGAGCAGTTCTTC
CASKETGGNEQFF
>.|.|TRBV9|TRBJ1-6
TGTGCCAGCAGCGAGGGGGGGGCGCCTAATTCACCCCTCCACTTT
CASSEGGAPNSPLHF
>.|.|TRBV3-1/TRBV3-2|TRBJ2-3
TGTGCCAGCAGCTTCCTAGAAGATACGCAGTATTTT
CASSFLEDTQYF
>TRBD1|.|TRBV11-1|TRBJ2-7
TGTGCCAGCAGCTCCCGGGGCGGGACAGGGAGTCGGGAGCAGTACTTC
CASSSRGGTGSREQYF
>TRBD2|.|TRBV11-2|TRBJ2-2
TGTGCCAGCAGCCCTAGAGGGCGGGAGACGAACACCGGGGAGCTGTTTTTT
CASSPRGRETNTGELFF
>.|.|TRBV5-1|TRBJ1-1
TGCGCCAGCAGCAAAGGGGGTGCCTGGGACACTGAAGCTTTCTTT
CASSKGGAWDTEAFF
>.|.|TRBV13|TRBJ1-6
TGTGCCAGCAGCTTAGCTGCTACCCCCAATTCACCCCTCCACTTT
CASSLAATPNSPLHF
>TRBD1|once|TRBV25-1|TRBJ2-7
TGTGCCAGCAGTCCCGGGACAGGGAAATCAAAGGAGCAGTACTTC
CASSPGTGKSKEQYF
>.|.|TRBV7-9|TRBJ2-1
TGTGCCACCCGGCAGGGAGCTAACAATGAGCAGTTCTTC
CATRQGANNEQFF
>.|.|TRBV5-1|TRBJ1-1
TGCGCCAGCAGCTTGTCCTTCAGAAACCTGAACACTGAAGCTTTCTTT
CASSLSFRNLNTEAFF
>.|.|TRBV5-6|TRBJ1-6
TGTGCCAGCAGCCCCAGGGCCAGGGATTCACCCCTCCACTTT
CASSPRARDSPLHF
>.|once|TRBV4-1|TRBJ2-6
TGCGCCAGCAGCCCCCGGGTGTCTGGGGCCAACGTCCTGACTTTC
CASSPRVSGANVLTF
>.|.|TRBV18|TRBJ2-1
TGTGCCAGCTCACCGCTCGACTCATACAATGAGCAGTTCTTC
CASSPLDSYNEQFF
>TRBD2|.|TRBV14|TRBJ2-3
TGTGCCAGCAGCCAAGATGGTTGGGGGGGGACAGATACGCAGTATTTT
CASSQDGWGGTDTQYF
>.|.|TRBV30|TRBJ1-1
TGTGCCTGGAGTGGGACAGTTCACACTGAAGCTTTCTTT
CAWSGTVHTEAFF
>.|.|TRBV14|TRBJ2-2
TGTGCCAGCAGCCAAGATAACACCGGGGAGCTGTTTTTT
CASSQDNTGELFF
>TRBD2|once|TRBV9|TRBJ2-1
TGTGCCAGCAGCGTAGGCAGCGGGGTCTACAATGAGCAGTTCTTC
CASSVGSGVYNEQFF
>TRBD2|.|TRBV4-3|TRBJ2-3
TGCGCCAGCAAAGAAAACGCAGCGGGGGTCACAGATACGCAGTATTTT
CASKENAAGVTDTQYF
>TRBD1|.|TRBV6-5|TRBJ2-2
TGTGCCAGCAGTCACAGGGGCGCCCACACCGGGGAGCTGTTTTTT
CASSHRGAHTGELFF
>.|.|TRBV14|TRBJ2-5
TGTGCCAGCAGGAACTCGGGACAAGAGACCCAGTACTTC
CASRNSGQETQYF
>.|.|TRBV4-2|TRBJ1-4
TGTGCCAGCAGCCCTTCTGCGATGTCAGTTGCAACTAATGAAAAACTGTTTTTT
CASSPSAMSVATNEKLFF
>.|.|TRBV7-9|TRBJ2-7
TGTGCCAGCAGCTCCCAGATGGGGGGAGGCTGGGAGCAGTACTTC
CASSSQMGGGWEQYF
>.|.|TRBV12-3/TRBV12-4|TRBJ1-2
TGTGCCAGCCGTCCACTGTCAGACTATGGCTACACCTTC
CASRPLSDYGYTF
>.|.|TRBV1|TRBJ1-1
TGCACCAGCAGCCAAGAAGTCGAGGGGGGACACCCGAGGGGAGCTTTCTTT
CTSSQEVEGGHPRGAFF
>.|.|TRBV15|TRBJ1-5
TGTGCCACCAGCAGAGGAGGAGGGACTCAGCCCCAGCATTTT
CATSRGGGTQPQHF
>TRBD2|once|TRBV5-1|TRBJ2-1
TGCGCCAGCAGGAGCGGGGGCGCCCTTGGATACAATGAGCAGTTCTTC
CASRSGGALGYNEQFF
>TRBD1|.|TRBV10-3|TRBJ2-7
TGTGCCATCGCTGGGGGACAGGTATCCGAGCAGTACTTC
CAIAGGQVSEQYF